A selection of T cell receptor beta chains follows, all from one sample in a study of Ad26.COV2.S vaccination and SARS-CoV-2 variants. Repertoires were generated with immunoSEQ multiplex PCR, while TCRdb's copy carries only in-frame clones and drops some. Of just under 250,000 clones in the sample, more than 75% are singletons; the top ten hold around 10%. Source: peripheral blood, taken in a trial of Ad26.COV2.S vaccine versus placebo. The receptors were sampled from a person between 18 and 59 years old who received the Ad26.COV2.S COVID-19 vaccine or a placebo. CDR3s leave out the opening cysteine and the closing phenylalanine or tryptophan. Clone size, where shown, is once, few, many, or a class for clones that have expanded.

V gene	J gene	clone size	CDR3 protein
TRBV5-4	TRBJ2-7	-	ASSAGHFYEQY
TRBV6-6	TRBJ2-1	-	ASSPYTGQIRNEQF
TRBV28	TRBJ2-1	-	ASSLGLAWNEQF
TRBV2	TRBJ2-2	-	ASSETGITGELF
TRBV6-2/TRBV6-3	TRBJ1-1	-	ASSSQSAEAF
TRBV27	TRBJ2-1	-	ASSFTGTSGYNEQF
TRBV10-3	TRBJ1-2	few	AISFLGGYT
TRBV11-3	TRBJ2-2	-	ASSLSGTGGTGELF
TRBV30	TRBJ2-1	-	AWITTRGYGQGGVEQF
TRBV30	TRBJ1-1	-	AWSQGGTEAF
TRBV18	TRBJ1-2	-	ASSPLGQGDWDYGYT
TRBV15	TRBJ1-1	-	ATSRDISGQGPITEAF
TRBV9	TRBJ2-2	once	ASSVGETNTGELF
TRBV7-3	TRBJ2-1	-	ASSFVGTGRNNEQF
TRBV21-1	TRBJ2-2	-	ASSKWSSGLRPTGELF
TRBV2	TRBJ2-7	once	ASTSGSSEQY
TRBV18	TRBJ2-5	-	ASSPRQGRQETQY
TRBV18	TRBJ1-4	-	ASSPQGKANEKLF
TRBV18	TRBJ2-7	-	ASSPSRGAGEQY
TRBV6-6	TRBJ2-7	-	ASTQGPSYEQY
TRBV24-1	TRBJ1-6	-	ATSADYNSPLH
TRBV25-1	TRBJ2-5	-	ASSEQGQETQY
TRBV28	TRBJ1-6	-	ASSSGRSSYNSPLH
TRBV6-5	TRBJ1-5	-	ASTNGVNQPQH
TRBV15	TRBJ2-3	-	ATSSGAGITDTQY
TRBV5-1	TRBJ2-1	-	ASSPARAGGWDEQF
TRBV7-3	TRBJ2-3	-	ASSLWGAGGQDTQY